These T cell receptor beta chains were read from a single sample in a study of spatial heterogeneity in lung cancer. One entry per CDR3 protein, called by TCRdb with MiXCR from the 5' RACE reads. Of 20,000 or so distinct CDR3 sequences in the sample, roughly 6% were seen once. The material was lung tumor tissue, obtained at surgery. The receptors were gathered from a female donor with early-stage non-small cell lung cancer. CDR3s include the opening cysteine and the closing phenylalanine or tryptophan. Expanded clones are given a class, and other clones once, few, many or no size at all.

>TRBV18|medium-sized
CASSLTGLRPQHF
>TRBV20-1|medium-sized
CSARDTSGSEEETQYF
>TRBV24-1|many
CATSGAGMTSGSPGELFF
>TRBV7-2|many
CASSLVSGGQETQYF
>TRBV28|many
CASSPGGQGVNEQFF
>TRBV20-1|.
CSAETSGRVYEQYF
>TRBV20-1|once
CSARWGMSNQPQHF
>TRBV7-2|few
CASSFFPSTALNYGYTF
>TRBV18|many
CASSPRGQINEKLFF
>TRBV20-1|many
CSATSGDRGLFF
>TRBV3-1|many
CASSQDADQPQHF
>TRBV15|many
CATSRGEGSATLNEQYF
>TRBV6-2/TRBV6-3|few
CASSYSGGRRLGDEQYF
>TRBV18|medium-sized
CASSPRSGDSPLHF
>TRBV2|many
CASSNRADGYTF
>TRBV5-4|few
CASSLGQGQETQYF